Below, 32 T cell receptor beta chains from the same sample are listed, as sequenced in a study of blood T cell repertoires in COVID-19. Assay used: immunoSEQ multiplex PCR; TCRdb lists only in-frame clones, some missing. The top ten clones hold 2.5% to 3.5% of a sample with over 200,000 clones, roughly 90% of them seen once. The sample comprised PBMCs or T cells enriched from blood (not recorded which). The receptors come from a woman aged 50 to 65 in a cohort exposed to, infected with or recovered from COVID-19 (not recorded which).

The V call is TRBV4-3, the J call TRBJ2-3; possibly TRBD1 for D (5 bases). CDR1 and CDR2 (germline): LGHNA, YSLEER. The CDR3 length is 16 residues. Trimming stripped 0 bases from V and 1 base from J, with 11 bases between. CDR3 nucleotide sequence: TGCGCCAGCAGCCAAGATTGGGGCACACGCACAGATACGCAGTATTTT. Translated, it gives CASSQDWGTRTDTQYF.

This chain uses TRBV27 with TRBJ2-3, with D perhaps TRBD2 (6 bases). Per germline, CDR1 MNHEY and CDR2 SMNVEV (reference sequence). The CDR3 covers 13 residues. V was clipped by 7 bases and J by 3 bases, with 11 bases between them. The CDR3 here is CASMRRATDTQYF. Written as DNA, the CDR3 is TGTGCCAGCATGAGGAGGGCGACAGATACGCAGTATTTT.

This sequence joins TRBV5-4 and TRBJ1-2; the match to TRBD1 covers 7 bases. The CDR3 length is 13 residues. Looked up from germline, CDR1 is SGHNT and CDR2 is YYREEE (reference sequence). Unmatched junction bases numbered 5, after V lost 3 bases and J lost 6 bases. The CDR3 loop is CASSSNRGNGYTF. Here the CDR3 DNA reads TGTGCCAGCAGCTCCAACAGGGGAAATGGCTACACCTTC. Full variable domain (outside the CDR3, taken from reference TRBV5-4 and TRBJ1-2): ETGVTQSPTHLIKTRGQQVTLRCSSQSGHNTVSWYQQALGQGPQFIFQYYREEENGRGNFPPRFSGLQFPNYSSELNVNALELDDSALYLCASSSNRGNGYTFGSGTRLTVV.

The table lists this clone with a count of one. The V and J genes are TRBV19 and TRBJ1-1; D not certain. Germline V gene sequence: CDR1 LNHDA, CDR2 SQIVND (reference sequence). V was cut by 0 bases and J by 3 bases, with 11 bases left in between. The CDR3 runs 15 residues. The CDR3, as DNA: TGTGCCAGTAGTATAGATGGTTGGAGTCACACTGAAGCTTTCTTT. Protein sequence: CASSIDGWSHTEAFF.

The CDR3 DNA sequence: TGTGCCAGCAGCTCCCGGGGGGACACTGAAGCTTTCTTT. This codes for CASSSRGDTEAFF. J is TRBJ1-1 and V is TRBV11-2, with TRBD1 as a possible D gene (5 bases). With 4 bases removed from V and 3 bases from J, the gap between germline ends came to 9 bases. The CDR3 length is 13 residues. Germline CDR1 is SGHAT and CDR2 is FQNNGV.

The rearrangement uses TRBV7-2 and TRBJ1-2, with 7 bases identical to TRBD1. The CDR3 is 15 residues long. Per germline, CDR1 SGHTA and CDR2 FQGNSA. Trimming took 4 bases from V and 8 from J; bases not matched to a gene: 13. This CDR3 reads CASSSPGQSFGGYTF. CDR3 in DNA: TGTGCCAGCAGCTCACCGGGACAGTCCTTTGGCGGCTACACCTTC.

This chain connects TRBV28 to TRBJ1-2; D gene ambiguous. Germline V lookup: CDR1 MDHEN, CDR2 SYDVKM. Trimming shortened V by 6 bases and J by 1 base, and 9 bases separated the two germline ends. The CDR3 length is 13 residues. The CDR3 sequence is CASSLQFNYGYTF. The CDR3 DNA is TGTGCCAGCAGCCTCCAGTTTAACTATGGCTACACCTTC.

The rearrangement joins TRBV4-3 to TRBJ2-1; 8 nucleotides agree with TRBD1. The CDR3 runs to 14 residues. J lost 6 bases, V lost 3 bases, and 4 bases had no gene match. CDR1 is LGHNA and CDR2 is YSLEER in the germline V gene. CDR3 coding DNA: TGCGCCAGCAGCCAGACAGGGGTTGTCAATGAGCAGTTCTTC. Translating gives CASSQTGVVNEQFF.

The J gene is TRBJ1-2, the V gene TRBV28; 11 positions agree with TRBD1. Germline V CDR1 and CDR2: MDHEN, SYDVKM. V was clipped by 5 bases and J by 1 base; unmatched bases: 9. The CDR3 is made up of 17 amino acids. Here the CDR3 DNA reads TGTGCCAGCAGTATATTGGACAGGGGGCTGGGTAACTATGGCTACACCTTC. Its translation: CASSILDRGLGNYGYTF.

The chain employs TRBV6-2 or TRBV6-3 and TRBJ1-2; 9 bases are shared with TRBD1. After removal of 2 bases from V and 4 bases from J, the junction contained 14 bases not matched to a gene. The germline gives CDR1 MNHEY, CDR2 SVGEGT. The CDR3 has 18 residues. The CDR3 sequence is CASSYANRGLGEFYGYTF. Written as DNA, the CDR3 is TGTGCCAGCAGTTACGCGAACAGGGGGCTGGGTGAATTCTATGGCTACACCTTC.

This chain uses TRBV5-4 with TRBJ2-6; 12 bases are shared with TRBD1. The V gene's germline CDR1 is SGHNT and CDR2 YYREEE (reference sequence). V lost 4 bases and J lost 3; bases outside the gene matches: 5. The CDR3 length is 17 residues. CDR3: CASSLGQGAYGANVLTF. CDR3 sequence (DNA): TGTGCCAGCAGCCTGGGACAGGGGGCGTATGGGGCCAACGTCCTGACTTTC. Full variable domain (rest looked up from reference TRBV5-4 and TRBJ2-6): ETGVTQSPTHLIKTRGQQVTLRCSSQSGHNTVSWYQQALGQGPQFIFQYYREEENGRGNFPPRFSGLQFPNYSSELNVNALELDDSALYLCASSLGQGAYGANVLTFGAGSRLTVL.

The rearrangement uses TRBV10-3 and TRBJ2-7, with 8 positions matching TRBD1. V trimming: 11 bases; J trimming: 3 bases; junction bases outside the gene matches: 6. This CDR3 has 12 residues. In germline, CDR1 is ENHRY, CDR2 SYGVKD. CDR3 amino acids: CAAGTGHYEQYF. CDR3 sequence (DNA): TGTGCCGCCGGGACAGGCCACTACGAGCAGTACTTC.

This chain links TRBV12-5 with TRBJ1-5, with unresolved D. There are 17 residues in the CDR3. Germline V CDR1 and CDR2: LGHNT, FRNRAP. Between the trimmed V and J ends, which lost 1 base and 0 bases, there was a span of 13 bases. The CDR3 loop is CASGLGTTADSNQPQHF. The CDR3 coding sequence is TGTGCTAGTGGTTTGGGAACGACTGCTGATAGCAATCAGCCCCAGCATTTT. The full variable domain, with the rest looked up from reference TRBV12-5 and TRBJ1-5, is DARVTQTPRHKVTEMGQEVTMRCQPILGHNTVFWYRQTMMQGLELLAYFRNRAPLDDSGMPKDRFSAEMPDATLATLKIQPSEPRDSAVYFCASGLGTTADSNQPQHFGDGTRLSIL.

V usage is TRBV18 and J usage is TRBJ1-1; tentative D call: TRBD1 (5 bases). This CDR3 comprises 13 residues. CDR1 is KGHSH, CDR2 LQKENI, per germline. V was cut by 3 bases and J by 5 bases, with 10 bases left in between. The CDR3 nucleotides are TGTGCCAGCTCACCCCAGGGAGGAACTGAAGCTTTCTTT. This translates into CASSPQGGTEAFF.

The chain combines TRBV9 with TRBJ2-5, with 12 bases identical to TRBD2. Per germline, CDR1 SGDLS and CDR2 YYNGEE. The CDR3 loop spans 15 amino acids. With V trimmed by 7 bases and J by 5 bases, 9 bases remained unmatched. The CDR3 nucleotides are TGTGCCAGCGAGAAAACCGGGACTAGCGGGGAGACCCAGTACTTC. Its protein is CASEKTGTSGETQYF.

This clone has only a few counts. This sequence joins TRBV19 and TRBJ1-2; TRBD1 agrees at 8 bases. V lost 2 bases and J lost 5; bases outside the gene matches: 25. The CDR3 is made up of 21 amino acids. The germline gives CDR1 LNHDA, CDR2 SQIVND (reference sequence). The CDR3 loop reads CASSIPRSSGGWVLLSYGYTF. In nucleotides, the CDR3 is TGTGCCAGTAGTATACCCCGCTCATCAGGGGGCTGGGTTTTGTTGTCTTATGGCTACACCTTC.

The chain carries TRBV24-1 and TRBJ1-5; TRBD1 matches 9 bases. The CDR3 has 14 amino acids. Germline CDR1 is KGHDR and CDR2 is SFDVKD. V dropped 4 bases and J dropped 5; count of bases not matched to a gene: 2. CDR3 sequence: CATSEGQGHQPQHF. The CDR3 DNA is TGTGCCACCAGTGAGGGACAGGGACATCAGCCCCAGCATTTT.

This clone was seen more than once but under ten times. CDR3 sequence (DNA): TGCGCCAGCAGCCCCAGGGCGGTAGGCACCGGGGAGCTGTTTTTT. Amino acid sequence: CASSPRAVGTGELFF. The chain is built from TRBV5-1 and TRBJ2-2; D possibly corresponds to TRBD1 (5 bases). Trimming removed 4 bases at V and 4 bases at J, with 14 bases between. Germline loops: CDR1 SGHRS, CDR2 YFSETQ. The length of the CDR3 is 15 residues.

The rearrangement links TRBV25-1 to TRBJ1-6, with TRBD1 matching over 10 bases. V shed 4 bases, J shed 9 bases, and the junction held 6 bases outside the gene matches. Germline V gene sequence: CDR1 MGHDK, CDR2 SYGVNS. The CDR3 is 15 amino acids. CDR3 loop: CASSVHRDRGSPLHF. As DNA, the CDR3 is TGTGCCAGCAGTGTACACCGGGACAGGGGTTCACCCCTCCACTTT.

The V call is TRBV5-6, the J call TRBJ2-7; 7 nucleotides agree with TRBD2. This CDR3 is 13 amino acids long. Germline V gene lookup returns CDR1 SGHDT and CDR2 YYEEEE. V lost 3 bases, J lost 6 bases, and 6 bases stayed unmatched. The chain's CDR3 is CASSYLRGVEQYF. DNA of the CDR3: TGTGCCAGCAGCTACCTCCGGGGGGTCGAGCAGTACTTC.

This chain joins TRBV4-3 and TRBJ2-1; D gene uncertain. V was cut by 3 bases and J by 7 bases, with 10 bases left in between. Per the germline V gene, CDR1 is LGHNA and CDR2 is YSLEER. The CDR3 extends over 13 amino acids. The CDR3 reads CASSQKQWNEQFF. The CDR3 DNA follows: TGCGCCAGCAGCCAGAAACAGTGGAATGAGCAGTTCTTC.

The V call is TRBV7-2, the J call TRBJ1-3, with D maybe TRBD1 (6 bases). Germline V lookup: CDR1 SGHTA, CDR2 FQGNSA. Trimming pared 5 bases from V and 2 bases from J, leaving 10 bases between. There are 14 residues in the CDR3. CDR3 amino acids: CASSPWGPGNTIYF. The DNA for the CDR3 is TGTGCCAGCAGCCCATGGGGGCCTGGAAACACCATATATTTT.

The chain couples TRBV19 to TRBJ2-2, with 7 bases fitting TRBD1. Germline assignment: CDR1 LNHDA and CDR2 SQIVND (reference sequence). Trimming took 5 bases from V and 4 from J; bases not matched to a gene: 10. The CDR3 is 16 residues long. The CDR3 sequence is CASSPQAGTATGELFF. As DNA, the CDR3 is TGTGCCAGTAGTCCCCAAGCCGGGACAGCCACCGGGGAGCTGTTTTTT.

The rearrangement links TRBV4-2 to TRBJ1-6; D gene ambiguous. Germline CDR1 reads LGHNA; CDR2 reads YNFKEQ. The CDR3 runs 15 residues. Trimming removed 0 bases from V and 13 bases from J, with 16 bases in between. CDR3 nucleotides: TGTGCCAGCAGCCAAGAAAGGCCAGCGGGGAGGCCCCTCCACTTT. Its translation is CASSQERPAGRPLHF.

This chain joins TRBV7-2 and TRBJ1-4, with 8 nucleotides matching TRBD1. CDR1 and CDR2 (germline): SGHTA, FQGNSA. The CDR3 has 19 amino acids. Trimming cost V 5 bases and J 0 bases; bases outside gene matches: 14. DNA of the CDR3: TGTGCCAGCAGCCCACCAGGCCGGAGACAGGGGACAACTAATGAAAAACTGTTTTTT. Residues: CASSPPGRRQGTTNEKLFF.

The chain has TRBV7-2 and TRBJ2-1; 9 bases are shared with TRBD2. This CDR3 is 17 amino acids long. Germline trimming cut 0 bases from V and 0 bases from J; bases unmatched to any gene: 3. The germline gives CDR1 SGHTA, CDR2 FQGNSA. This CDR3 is CASSLAAGGRSYNEQFF. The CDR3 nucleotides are TGTGCCAGCAGCTTAGCGGCGGGGGGGCGCTCCTACAATGAGCAGTTCTTC.

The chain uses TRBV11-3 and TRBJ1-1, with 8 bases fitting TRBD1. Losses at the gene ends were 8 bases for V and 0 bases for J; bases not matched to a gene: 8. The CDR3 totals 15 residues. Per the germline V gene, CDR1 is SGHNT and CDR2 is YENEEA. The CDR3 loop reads CASGLDRGLNTEAFF. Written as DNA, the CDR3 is TGTGCCAGCGGCCTCGACAGGGGCCTGAACACTGAAGCTTTCTTT.

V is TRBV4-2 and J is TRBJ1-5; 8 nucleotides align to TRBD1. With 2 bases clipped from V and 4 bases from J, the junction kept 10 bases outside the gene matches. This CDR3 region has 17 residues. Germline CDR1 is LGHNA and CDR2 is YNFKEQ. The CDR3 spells CASSQSRGPARNQPQHF. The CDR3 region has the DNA TGTGCCAGCAGCCAAAGCAGGGGGCCGGCTAGGAATCAGCCCCAGCATTTT.

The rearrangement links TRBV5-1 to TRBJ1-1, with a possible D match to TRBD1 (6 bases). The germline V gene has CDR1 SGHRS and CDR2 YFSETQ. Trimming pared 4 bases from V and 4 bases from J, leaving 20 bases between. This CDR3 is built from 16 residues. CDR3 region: CASSGGWGRGSTEAFF. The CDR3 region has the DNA TGCGCCAGCAGCGGGGGTTGGGGGCGAGGTAGCACTGAAGCTTTCTTT.

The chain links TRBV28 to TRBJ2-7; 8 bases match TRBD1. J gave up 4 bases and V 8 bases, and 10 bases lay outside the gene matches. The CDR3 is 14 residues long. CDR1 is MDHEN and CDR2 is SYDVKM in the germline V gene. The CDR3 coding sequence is TGTGCCAGCCGTACCACAGGGGGGACTTACGAGCAGTACTTC. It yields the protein CASRTTGGTYEQYF.

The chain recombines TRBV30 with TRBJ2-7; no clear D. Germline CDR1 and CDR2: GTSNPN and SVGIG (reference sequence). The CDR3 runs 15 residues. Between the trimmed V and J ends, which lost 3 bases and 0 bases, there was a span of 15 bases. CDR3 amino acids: CAWRPPQSSSYEQYF. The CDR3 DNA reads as TGTGCCTGGAGACCCCCCCAGTCCAGCTCCTACGAGCAGTACTTC.

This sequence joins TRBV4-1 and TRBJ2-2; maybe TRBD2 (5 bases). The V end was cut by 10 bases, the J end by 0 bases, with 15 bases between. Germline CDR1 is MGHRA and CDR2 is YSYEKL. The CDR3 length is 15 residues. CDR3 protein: CATARSGPNTGELFF. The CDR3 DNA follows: TGCGCCACCGCACGGAGCGGACCGAACACCGGGGAGCTGTTTTTT.